This T cell receptor beta chain was retrieved from a study of lymphopenia after photon versus proton radiotherapy. Assay: immunoSEQ multiplex PCR; the TCRdb copy retains only in-frame clones and omits some. The sample carries about 53,000 clones, around four fifths recorded once. General study findings and limits: In patients who died, overall survival fell as post-nadir TCR diversity dropped more. Proton therapy kept repertoires fairly stable, unlike photons, which gained effector/memory cells. Post-nadir diversity loss with photons came from oligoclonal expansion, particularly CD8+ Temra cells. Survival link was tested only in deceased patients; proton benefit remains a possibility.

Remarks on this clone: Its matching antigen is unknown.

This sample comprised peripheral blood, obtained from a patient treated with photon-based radiotherapy. The clonotype was recovered from a man aged 45-65 years with gastric cancer.

The DNA of the CDR3 is TGTGCCAGTAGTCCGGACAGGGGGCGCCTTCAGGATGAAAAACTGTTTTTT. This gives the protein CASSPDRGRLQDEKLFF. The rearrangement uses TRBV19 and TRBJ1-4, with 11 bases matching TRBD1. Per the germline V gene, CDR1 is LNHDA and CDR2 is SQIVND (reference sequence). The CDR3 covers 17 residues. V was pared by 5 bases and J by 6 bases, with 11 bases of the junction left unmatched.